This TCR beta chain derives from a study of T cell repertoires in cytomegalovirus infection (dated by TCRdb to 2018 to 2020). About the full investigation: Because public TCR beta signatures pointed to carriage of CMV infection together with the matching HLA type, the HLA type of each donor mattered for the analysis. The investigation overall reported the following: The ex vivo response was dominated by HLA-C-restricted CMV-specific TCR beta clonotypes, which also provided the single most frequent clonotype in two of eight donors. In both this cohort and an independent roughly 350-donor cohort, the cumulative frequency of public TCR beta family members distinguished carriers of CMV infection plus the relevant HLA type.

Via the germline V gene (reference sequence), CDR1 is LNHDA and CDR2 SQIVND. The CDR3 covers 15 residues, taking in both the cysteine and the phenylalanine. Just CDR3 DNA is preserved here, 45 bases in frame from base 1. Between the V and J ends, shortened by 4 bases and 5 bases respectively, the junction contains 18 bases. The listed sequencing device is Illumina HiSeq 1500. TCRdb reran the public reads through fastp at Q25 and MiXCR, keeping productive beta chains. All rows with the same CDR3 protein become a single entry with the most common DNA and genes. The sample data list roughly 230,000 distinct CDR3 sequences, and approximately 15% of these were observed just once. The biggest ten clones account for around half of the sample. As for this clonotype: Its antigen is still unknown. The sample holds no much larger clone one base away, and base qualities are not on file.

The specimen sequenced was CD8+ T cells from PBMCs. The origin of this receptor is a human donor in good health (CMV status not recorded). Some clones in this sample may be carry-over from other donors' samples. The chain links TRBV19 with TRBJ2-7, with a tentative D gene TRBD1 over 6 matching bases. The nucleotide sequence reads as follows: TGTGCCAGTAGTAGCGCAGGGGAGAGAGGGGACGAGCAGTACTTC. Its product reads: CASSSAGERGDEQYF.